The rows below give T cell receptor beta chains drawn from one sample of a study of T cells in Graves' hyperthyroidism and ophthalmopathy. TCRdb called the multiplex PCR reads again in MiXCR, with one record for every CDR3 protein. The sample shows 700,000 to 950,000 distinct CDR3 sequences, approximately 40% of them seen only once. Sample: blood. These receptors were obtained from a woman between 40 and 50 years old with Graves' hyperthyroidism. The conserved cysteine and the conserved F or W are not part of the CDR3 here. For some rows the clone size is stated as once, few or many, or as a class when expanded; others skip it.

>many|11|TRBV10-1|TRBJ2-5
ASSESIRETQY
>many|14|TRBV20-1|TRBJ2-7
SASADQAGGLYEQY
>.|14|TRBV7-2|TRBJ2-5
ASSLAAGVGQETQY
>.|14|TRBV19|TRBJ1-3
ASSIVGPGSGNTIY
>.|13|TRBV20-1|TRBJ1-1
SARVGSTADPEAF
>.|14|TRBV6-6|TRBJ2-7
ATSWGVSGGDYEQY
>.|12|TRBV11-2|TRBJ2-5
ASLADWYQETQY
>.|12|TRBV27|TRBJ1-2
ASQPGQGRNGYT
>.|9|TRBV29-1|TRBJ1-2
TEGHIYGYT
>many|12|TRBV5-1|TRBJ1-1
ASCSSGGYTEAF
>few|13|TRBV20-1|TRBJ1-5
SAPGTKGPTQPQH
>.|12|TRBV7-2|TRBJ1-5
ASGPSDGRGPQH
>many|14|TRBV7-2|TRBJ1-5
ASSLALGDWDQPQH
>.|16|TRBV7-9|TRBJ2-2
ASSSGFRGGTNTGELF
>many|12|TRBV10-1|TRBJ2-7
ASSESQLSYEQY
>few|13|TRBV7-9|TRBJ2-7
ASSSGQGGSYEQY
>few|12|TRBV27|TRBJ2-6
ASHDRSGANVLT
>.|13|TRBV5-1|TRBJ1-1
ASSLGGQENTEAF
>few|12|TRBV12-3/TRBV12-4|TRBJ2-7
ASSLGAAYYEQY
>many|14|TRBV7-2|TRBJ2-5
ASSDASTGRFKTQY
>.|10|TRBV27|TRBJ1-5
ADEDGNQPQH
>many|11|TRBV19|TRBJ1-1
AALRQVGTEAF
>.|13|TRBV9|TRBJ2-2
ASGGQILNAGELF
>.|12|TRBV6-5|TRBJ2-2
ASTLTGRAGELF
>.|11|TRBV6-1|TRBJ1-2
VSSGTGDYGYT
>many|13|TRBV20-1|TRBJ1-6
SASEHPTGHSPLH
>few|13|TRBV19|TRBJ1-1
ASSMDGGGNTEAF
>.|16|TRBV10-3|TRBJ1-2
AISDGRETGGAVYGYT
>.|12|TRBV19|TRBJ2-7
ASRSGQGAYEQY
>.|10|TRBV10-3|TRBJ2-1
AISDLADEQF
>.|12|TRBV13|TRBJ1-1
ASSFQQGNTEAF
>many|10|TRBV20-1|TRBJ2-5
SAREYQETQY
>few|12|TRBV20-1|TRBJ1-1
SAPPTAMNTEAF
>many|13|TRBV2|TRBJ2-6
ASSDVDAGANVLT
>many|13|TRBV7-2|TRBJ1-1
ASSPIGGVGTEAF
>.|16|TRBV6-1|TRBJ1-1
ASSKFTAIWITTDEAF
>.|12|TRBV7-9|TRBJ2-6
ASSPRGTGSTEA
>many|13|TRBV11-2|TRBJ1-5
ASRSTGRKDQPQH
>many|13|TRBV5-5|TRBJ1-5
ASSPRGTSTQPQH
>.|14|TRBV7-2|TRBJ2-7
ASSLEAAGVVFEQY
>.|13|TRBV19|TRBJ2-4
ASSSGIVTKNIQY
>many|14|TRBV10-3|TRBJ1-1
ATRRAGRNMNTEAF
>few|14|TRBV7-2|TRBJ2-2
ASSSGGGGNTGELF
>many|12|TRBV7-2|TRBJ1-5
ASSPQGMSEPQH
>many|12|TRBV19|TRBJ1-2
ATRFGTGNYGYT
>many|12|TRBV20-1|TRBJ1-2
SARVGTSNYGYT
>few|11|TRBV2|TRBJ1-1
ASGSTANTEAF
>many|11|TRBV7-9|TRBJ1-1
ASSLGEHTEAF
>.|13|TRBV5-1|TRBJ1-1
ASSLTGEVDTEAF
>.|17|TRBV9|TRBJ2-7
ASSARGTGTGDWRDEQY
>many|13|TRBV4-3|TRBJ1-2
ASSQDPGQAHGYT